This entry concerns a single T cell receptor beta chain. Its antigen remains unidentified. At the DNA level, this CDR3 is encoded by other sequences in the same sample as well. This specimen belongs to a study of shared clonotypes between healthy human individuals. Study-level points and caveats: Donors were few, which limited the genetic and exposure-history diversity represented.

All the donors were Caucasian adults who lived in Nashville, Tennessee. In the authors' workflow: Filtering differed since immunoSEQ provided only junctions, with no quality scores. Profiling relied on immunoSEQ multiplex PCR, and the TCRdb table lists in-frame clones only, not all of them. Clone size and V and J calls were adopted from that table, with D and trimming inferred from the DNA. The sample gives approximately 500,000 clones, 79% of which show up once; 10% to 15% is in the top ten. The V and J ends lost 2 bases and 1 base respectively, with 9 bases between them. The CDR3 spans 15 residues. Germline CDR1 and CDR2: KGHSH and LQKENI.

Source material: PBMCs. This receptor was identified in a middle-aged woman in good health. Some clones in this sample may be carry-over from other donors' samples. V usage is TRBV18 and J usage is TRBJ1-3; the D gene is possibly TRBD1 (6 bases). The CDR3 region has the DNA TGTGCCAGCTCACCATCGAGGGGGTCTGGAAACACCATATATTTT. The encoded protein is CASSPSRGSGNTIYF.